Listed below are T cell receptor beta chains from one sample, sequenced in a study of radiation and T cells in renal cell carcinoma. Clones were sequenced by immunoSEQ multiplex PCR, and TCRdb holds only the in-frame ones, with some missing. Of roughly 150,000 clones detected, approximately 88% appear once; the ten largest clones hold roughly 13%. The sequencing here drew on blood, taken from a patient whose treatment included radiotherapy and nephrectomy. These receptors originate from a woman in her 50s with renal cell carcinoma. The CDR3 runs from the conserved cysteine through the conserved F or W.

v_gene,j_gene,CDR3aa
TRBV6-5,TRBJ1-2,CASSRSDRESGYTF
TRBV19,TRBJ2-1,CASSTRGGGEQFF
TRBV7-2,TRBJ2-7,CASSSSGGAGEQYF
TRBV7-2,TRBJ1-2,CASSRQGERGGYTF
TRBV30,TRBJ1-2,CAWSVPQGRGGYTF
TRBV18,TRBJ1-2,CASSPETGALVGYTF
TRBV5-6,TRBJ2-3,CASSFLGVGRTTDTQYF
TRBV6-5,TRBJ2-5,CASRLTGLGQETQYF
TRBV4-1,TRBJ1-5,CASSHPPGQGRRSNQPQHF
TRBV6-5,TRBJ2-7,CASSDRGLAQYF
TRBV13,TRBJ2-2,CASSNPGQTNTGELFF
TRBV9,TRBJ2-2,CASSVIEVANTGELFF
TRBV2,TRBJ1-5,CASSEATGRNQPQHF
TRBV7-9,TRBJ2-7,CASSLAMDYEQYF
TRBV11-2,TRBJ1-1,CASSYIGGAEAFF
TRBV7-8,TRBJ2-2,CASSSLSVNTGELFF
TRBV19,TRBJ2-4,CASSIVGTRAKNIQYF
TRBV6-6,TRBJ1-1,CASSRGESAQAFF
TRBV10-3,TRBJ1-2,CAISESPKLYGYTF
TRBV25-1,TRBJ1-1,CASSASLGANTEAFF
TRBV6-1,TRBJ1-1,CASTRPGALNTEAFF
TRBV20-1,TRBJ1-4,CSARVGEKLFF
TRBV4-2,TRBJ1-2,CASSQDAGKYGYTF